One and the same sample provided the 12 T cell receptor beta chains below, sequenced in a study of cytomegalovirus exposure and HLA in healthy donors. The PCR contained 60 Vbeta and 13 Jbeta primers. The repertoire was sequenced with immunoSEQ multiplex PCR; TCRdb's copy has only in-frame clones and lacks some. The sample holds 140,000 or so clones, about 84% seen once. Sequenced sample: PBMCs. All receptors derive from a male donor in good health and CMV-seronegative.

The rearrangement uses TRBV7-9 and TRBJ2-3; TRBD2 matches 8 bases. CDR1 and CDR2 from the germline V gene are SEHNR and FQNEAQ (reference sequence). After removal of 5 bases from V and 4 bases from J, the junction contained 11 bases not matched to a gene. This CDR3 has 16 residues. CDR3 sequence (DNA): TGTGCCAGCAGCGAGTCGACTAGCGTTCCCGCAGATACGCAGTATTTT. It yields the protein CASSESTSVPADTQYF. The full variable domain, completed using reference TRBV7-9 and TRBJ2-3, is DTGVSQNPRHKITKRGQNVTFRCDPISEHNRLYWYRQTLGQGPEFLTYFQNEAQLEKSRLLSDRFSAERPKGSFSTLEIQRTEQGDSAMYLCASSESTSVPADTQYFGPGTRLTVL.

The V and J genes are TRBV7-9 and TRBJ2-1; D unresolved. V lost 5 bases and J 7 bases, leaving 12 bases between the germline ends. CDR3 size: 13 residues. Germline assignment: CDR1 SEHNR and CDR2 FQNEAQ (reference sequence). The CDR3 region is CASSPRVWNEQFF. The CDR3 bases are TGTGCCAGCAGCCCCCGGGTTTGGAATGAGCAGTTCTTC.

This chain joins TRBV15 and TRBJ2-6; 8 positions match TRBD1. Germline V gene lookup returns CDR1 LNHNV and CDR2 YYDKDF (reference sequence). This CDR3 comprises 17 residues. The V and J ends lost 5 bases and 2 bases, in that order; junction bases with no gene match: 8. The CDR3 coding sequence is TGTGCCACCAGCGGGCACAGGGGGGTAACTGGGGCCAACGTCCTGACTTTC. It codes for CATSGHRGVTGANVLTF.

To note about this clone: Other nucleotide sequences in the sample specify the same CDR3. V gene TRBV7-3 combines with J gene TRBJ2-3; D is undetermined. The germline gives CDR1 SGHTA, CDR2 FQGTGA. The CDR3 consists of 12 residues. V was trimmed by 5 bases and J by 0 bases, leaving 3 bases between them. Written as DNA, the CDR3 is TGTGCCAGCAGCCCTAGCACAGATACGCAGTATTTT. Protein product: CASSPSTDTQYF.

The rearrangement links TRBV15 to TRBJ1-1; 8 nucleotides align to TRBD1. V shed 8 bases and J 2 bases; nucleotides not matched to a gene: 10. Per germline, CDR1 LNHNV and CDR2 YYDKDF (reference sequence). The CDR3 sequence is 15 residues long. DNA for the CDR3: TGTGCCACCCACGACAGGGGCGGGGGTAACACTGAAGCTTTCTTT. This translates into CATHDRGGGNTEAFF.

This chain uses TRBV7-2 with TRBJ2-1; D perhaps matches TRBD2 (5 bases). V lost 3 bases and J 3 bases, leaving 12 bases between the germline ends. CDR1 and CDR2 (germline): SGHTA, FQGNSA. The CDR3 is 15 residues long. For the CDR3, the DNA is TGTGCCAGCAGCTTCGGACTTTCGGTCTACAATGAGCAGTTCTTC. Translated: CASSFGLSVYNEQFF.

The chain joins TRBV14 to TRBJ2-5, with 8 bases lining up with TRBD1. Germline V gene data show CDR1 as SGHDN and CDR2 as FVKESK. The junction had 9 bases not matched to a gene; V was cut back by 0 bases and J by 3 bases. The CDR3 totals 17 residues. The CDR3 nucleotides read TGTGCCAGCAGCCAAGAAGGACAGGGATGGCGGGAAGAGACCCAGTACTTC. It translates to CASSQEGQGWREETQYF.

The chain is built from TRBV29-1 and TRBJ1-1; D unclear. CDR1 is SQVTM, CDR2 ANQGSEA, per germline. The CDR3 is 17 amino acids. Trimming shortened V by 4 bases and J by 0 bases, and 21 bases separated the two germline ends. CDR3 nucleotides: TGCAGCGTTGTATCTAGTAACGCTGACTTCATGAACACTGAAGCTTTCTTT. Amino acid sequence: CSVVSSNADFMNTEAFF.

This clone was recorded a few times. J is TRBJ2-1 and V is TRBV19; 8 bases map to TRBD2. With 1 base clipped from V and 3 bases from J, the junction kept 8 bases outside the gene matches. The germline V gene has CDR1 LNHDA and CDR2 SQIVND (reference sequence). CDR3 length: 17 residues. This chain's CDR3 is CASSIAPGRGLYNEQFF. DNA for the CDR3: TGTGCCAGTAGTATAGCTCCCGGGAGGGGCCTCTACAATGAGCAGTTCTTC.

This rearrangement joins TRBV18 to TRBJ2-7; TRBD2 aligns across 7 bases. Germline V lookup: CDR1 KGHSH, CDR2 LQKENI. V shed 4 bases and J 7 bases; nucleotides not matched to a gene: 7. The CDR3 has 13 residues. Here the CDR3 DNA reads TGTGCCAGCTCACTGCGCAGCGGGGTAGAGCAGTACTTC. Translation gives CASSLRSGVEQYF.

This chain joins TRBV29-1 and TRBJ1-2; TRBD1 agrees at 9 bases. Germline trimming cut 6 bases from V and 7 bases from J; bases unmatched to any gene: 3. The CDR3 has 11 residues. Germline V gene sequence: CDR1 SQVTM, CDR2 ANQGSEA. The CDR3 DNA follows: TGCAGCGTCGCGGGACAGGGTGGCTACACCTTC. Amino acid sequence: CSVAGQGGYTF.

Here the CDR3 reads CASNFLTSGIPKTYEQYF. Here the CDR3 DNA reads TGTGCCAGCAATTTCTTGACTAGCGGGATACCTAAAACCTACGAGCAGTACTTC. The rearrangement uses TRBV27 and TRBJ2-7, with 11 bases aligning to TRBD2. Germline lookup yields CDR1 MNHEY and CDR2 SMNVEV (reference sequence). CDR3 length equals 18 residues. V shed 7 bases and J 2 bases; nucleotides not matched to a gene: 16.